This T cell receptor beta chain was observed in a study of T cell repertoires in cytomegalovirus infection (dated by TCRdb to 2018 to 2020). Broadly, across the study: The peptide stimulations were aimed at well-studied HLA-B-restricted epitopes as well as recently identified HLA-C-restricted CMV epitopes, whose presentation resists viral immunomodulation. Because public TCR beta signatures pointed to carriage of CMV infection together with the matching HLA type, the HLA type of each donor mattered for the analysis.

The treatment or condition label, read with the paper, signifies: in vitro stimulation with specific CMV peptide epitopes to enrich CMV-specific T cells. The sequencer listed for this sample is Illumina HiSeq 1500. The raw public reads went through TCRdb reprocessing: fastp at Q25, MiXCR clone calling, in-frame beta chains kept. Each CDR3 protein gets just one entry, which takes the most common genes and DNA from the rows behind it. The sample table contains fewer than 650,000 distinct CDR3 sequences; only one count was recorded for over 35% of them. Jointly, the top ten make up 48% of the sample. The CDR3 measures 16 amino acids from cysteine to phenylalanine. The entry retains the CDR3 DNA only, 48 bases that are in frame from base 1. V is cut back by 4 bases and J by 5 bases, with 12 bases in the junction unmatched. As regards this clonotype: What antigen it recognizes has not been identified. It has no much larger one-base neighbor in the sample; base qualities were not kept.

Here is what the overall study found, with its caveats: The ex vivo response was dominated by HLA-C-restricted CMV-specific TCR beta clonotypes, and the single most frequent clonotype in two of eight donors was supplied by these HLA-C-restricted clonotypes. In both this cohort and an independent cohort of 350 or so donors, the cumulative frequency of public TCR beta family members distinguished carriers of CMV infection plus the relevant HLA type.

The sequence links TRBV12-3 or TRBV12-4 to TRBJ1-2, with 8 junctional bases fitting TRBD1. The sequencing here drew on cultured PBMCs, taken from culture after CMV antigen stimulation. This TCR derives from a human donor in good health (CMV status not recorded). Some clones in this sample may be carry-over from other donors' samples. At the DNA level, the sequence is TGTGCCAGCAGTTCAGGATCAGGGGGCGCGGGGTATGGCTACACCTTC. Translated, this gives CASSSGSGGAGYGYTF.